This TCR beta chain originates from a study of OX40 agonist ivuxolimab in advanced cancers. Looking at the study overall: Ivuxolimab, which targeted the costimulatory receptor OX40 (CD134), was an agonistic, fully human IgG2 monoclonal antibody. Intravenous ivuxolimab was administered to patients every 2 weeks at six dose levels: 0.01, 0.1, 0.3, 1.5, 3 and 10 mg/kg. The point of sequencing TCRbeta in the periphery was to test whether ivuxolimab changed TCR sequence diversity and drove clonal T-cell expansion. Three dose-escalation patients achieved partial responses, one with hepatocellular carcinoma and two with cutaneous melanoma. A male proportion of around 80% and a mean age of 60 years, ranging from about 20 to 80, were recorded for the dose-escalation cohort. Prior anti-PD-1, anti-PD-L1 or anti-CTLA-4 therapy was permitted, and approximately 42% of dose-escalation patients had received checkpoint inhibitors. Among the approximately 50 dose-escalation patients, approximately 20 had hepatocellular carcinoma, roughly 15 melanoma, 9 renal cell carcinoma and 9 head and neck cancer. The paper covers the monotherapy dose-escalation part of the phase I ivuxolimab trial, which included N ≈ 54 patients. On the study overall, not on this receptor specifically: At doses of 0.1 to 3.0 mg/kg, clonal expansion of both CD4+ and CD8+ T cells in blood was seen between baseline and week 6. The antigen specificity of the clonally expanded peripheral T cells was not determined. After ivuxolimab, CD8+ T cells had more expanded clones than CD4+ T cells on average. Low levels of normalized T-cell clonal expansion were also shown by some nonresponding patients. Partial responders in the 0.1-3.0 mg/kg groups had among the lowest normalized peripheral clonal expansion, especially among CD8+ T cells.

Patients with a history of autoimmune disease or receiving systemic immunosuppression were excluded from the trial. Peripheral blood for TCR sequencing was collected from all dose cohorts at baseline, on cycle 4 day 1, and on cycle 7 day 1. Samples came from an open-label, multicenter, first-in-human phase I dose-escalation trial of ivuxolimab. Adults with locally advanced or metastatic melanoma, renal cell, hepatocellular, or head and neck squamous cell carcinoma were enrolled in the trial. Before TCR sequencing, CD4+ T cells and CD8+ T cells were sorted from peripheral blood as separate populations. Comments on this clone: Its antigen is unknown. No much larger clone exists at a distance of one base, and base qualities are not known.

Genomic DNA was isolated from the sorted cells so that the TCRbeta CDR3 region could be sequenced. TCRbeta CDR3 regions were sequenced using the immunoSEQ Assay. This is the immuneACCESS table as TCRdb keeps it, with only in-frame sequences that have V and J called. A part of the clones is gone; compared with another copy, unresolved V genes explain less than half, and the rest is unexplained. The sample table lists tens of thousands of clones, 84% of them with a count of one. The ten largest clones represent about 4.5% of the sample. In the germline V gene, CDR1 corresponds to SGHTA and CDR2 to FQGTGA. V drops 2 bases and J drops 7 bases, leaving 9 bases in between. From the cysteine up to the phenylalanine, the CDR3 has a length of 13 residues. Only the CDR3 DNA stays, 39 bases, in frame from base 1.

Recombination connected TRBV7-3 to TRBJ1-5; perhaps TRBD1 is the D gene, with 5 bases matching. The TCR comes from an adult with an advanced solid tumor such as melanoma, head and neck, liver or kidney cancer. The sequencing here drew on CD4+ or CD8+ T cells sorted from blood, taken in a trial of the OX40 agonist ivuxolimab. This receptor has the CDR3 CASSLEGFQPQHF. The DNA is as follows: TGTGCCAGCAGCTTAGAGGGGTTCCAGCCCCAGCATTTT.